Given below is one T cell receptor (beta chain) in context. This CDR3 spans 15 amino acids. V gave up 4 bases and J gave up 12 bases; unmatched junction bases: 13. Germline V gene sequence: CDR1 SGHKS, CDR2 YYEKEE (reference sequence). The data belong to a study of T-cell reconstitution after alpha-beta-depleted transplantation in children. Researchers prepared the TCRbeta library using unique molecular identifiers, the study reports. TCRdb re-called the PCR reads through MiXCR, storing one row per CDR3 protein. In the table there are about 92,000 distinct CDR3 sequences, 9.5% to 15% of which are singletons.

This receptor was identified in a human donor who donated a stem cell graft to a child with inherited bone marrow failure. Sequences were derived from PBMCs from the stem cell graft donor, sampled from the stem cell graft. The chain is built from TRBV5-5 and TRBJ1-1; 12 positions match TRBD1. As DNA, the CDR3 is TGTGCCAGCAGCCTAGGGGGACAGGGGGCGAGTGGAACTTTCTTT. Translation gives CASSLGGQGASGTFF.